These T cell receptor beta chains were read from a single sample in a study of OX40 agonist ivuxolimab in advanced cancers. The method was immunoSEQ multiplex PCR; TCRdb's version includes in-frame clones alone and lacks a portion of them. The sample consists of roughly 60,000 clones, approximately 85% of them appearing once. Source: CD4+ or CD8+ T cells sorted from blood, taken in a trial of the OX40 agonist ivuxolimab. These TCRs come from an adult with an advanced solid tumor such as melanoma, head and neck, liver or kidney cancer. CDR3s leave out the opening cysteine and the closing phenylalanine or tryptophan.

V,CDR3
TRBV29-1,SVEGTGESDTQY
TRBV5-1,ASSPSPGTGSGQPQH
TRBV5-6,ASSLAQQPWGAF
TRBV4-1,ASSLTANPRYRYNEQF
TRBV20-1,SADSLVEAF
TRBV7-3,ASSRGLAERNEQF
TRBV7-2,ASSLGGQTAYEQY
TRBV15,ATSRDPPDTQY
TRBV7-5,VRSPSTP
TRBV7-6,ASSFGGSEAF
TRBV7-5,VRSLEMGQIY
TRBV7-2,ASTNPSTDTQY
TRBV2,ASTVGLGETQY
TRBV29-1,SAPGSESSEKLF
TRBV11-2,ASSLDYLAGQF
TRBV4-1,ASSQEAHGARSNTEAF
TRBV2,ASSELAGANVLT
TRBV5-1,ASSLATGSIDTQY
TRBV29-1,SVEDRGINQPQH
TRBV30,AWSVSSKFQGAASPLH
TRBV2,ASILSTEAF
TRBV5-1,ASSLVLPGGTDTQY
TRBV28,ASSADRGGNYGYT
TRBV6-1,ASSEANGARNIQY
TRBV30,AWSRQGAGQPQH
TRBV18,ASSPSSRQPQH
TRBV10-1,ASSEPRTGGSEQF
TRBV7-2,ASSLGRHTEAF
TRBV5-4,ASSLNGGFNQPQH
TRBV19,ASRSGRALGGELF
TRBV6-6,ASSQPGQGMYEQY
TRBV7-2,ASSLVSFNNEQF
TRBV7-2,ASSQRRTDTQY
TRBV9,ASSPDRGSEKLF
TRBV6-6,ASRPSRGGTDTQY
TRBV28,ASSSLYEQY
TRBV10-3,AIALRTGNSNEQF
TRBV11-2,ASSSTLWDTQETQY
TRBV10-3,ASRNTSGNTIY
TRBV29-1,SVAKNTGELF
TRBV7-8,ASSFMAGELF
TRBV10-3,AISPGGLGTDTQY
TRBV14,ASSQDRGGYHSPLH
TRBV23-1,ASSQSCLDGTSVTYEQY
TRBV28,ASSLVALGTEAF
TRBV10-3,AISEKYEQY
TRBV28,ASSFAGQETQY
TRBV7-3,ASSLTPGSSYNEQF
TRBV12-5,ASGANKRLAAYEQY
TRBV4-3,ASSLLWAGAEKLF